This T cell receptor beta chain was retrieved from a study of shared clonotypes between healthy human individuals. About this clone itself: The antigen is not known.

Study results and limitations: Sequencing depth was a factor that was expected to affect clonotype sharing among donors.

Clones were sequenced by immunoSEQ multiplex PCR, and TCRdb holds only the in-frame ones, with some missing. The sample holds some 580,000 clones, 97% seen once. The receptor's source is a woman in her twenties or thirties in good health. Material: naive CD4+ T cells sorted from blood. The subset was: CD45RA+ positively selected.

CDR3 DNA sequence: TGCAGCGTTGGGACTCTGTCGAGGACCTACGAGCAGTACTTC. Translating it yields CSVGTLSRTYEQYF. V is TRBV29-1 and J is TRBJ2-5, with D possibly TRBD2 on 5 matching bases. The J call may be in error: the DNA end matches TRBJ2-7 better. The germline gives CDR1 SQVTM, CDR2 ANQGSEA. CDR3 length: 14 residues.